The entry below describes one T cell receptor beta chain. The antigen remains undetermined. This CDR3 comprises 13 residues. The germline V and J ends were trimmed by 5 bases and 3 bases, with 13 bases remaining between them. Germline V CDR1 and CDR2: SQVTM, ANQGSEA. Preparation of the TCRbeta library used unique molecular identifiers. TCRdb passed the PCR reads through MiXCR, listing each CDR3 protein once. The sample contains approximately 250,000 distinct CDR3 sequences, roughly 25% of which appear only once. This entry comes from a study of T-cell reconstitution after alpha-beta-depleted transplantation in children. Study results and limitations: Newly generated T cells supplied most T-cell counts and diversity one year post-transplant. The high TCRbeta diversity at day 60 in some patients came from surviving recipient T cells and thymic progenitors.

This chain links TRBV29-1 with TRBJ1-1, with a weak D call TRBD1 (5 bases). The clonotype comes from a girl aged 2 to 10 with Fanconi anemia, due to receive a stem cell transplant. This material consisted of PBMCs, taken before TCRalphabeta/CD19-depleted stem cell transplant. The CDR3 here is CSVQGIWDTEAFF. Written as DNA, the CDR3 is TGCAGCGTTCAGGGCATATGGGACACTGAAGCTTTCTTT.